Below are 10 T cell receptor beta chains sequenced from a single sample in a study of T cell changes during pregnancy in multiple sclerosis. Produced via immunoSEQ multiplex PCR; TCRdb's table is partial and in-frame only. The table records under 25,000 clones, approximately 80% of them present only once. The material sequenced was CD8+ T cells from peripheral blood mononuclear cells, taken in the first trimester of pregnancy. These receptors all stem from a female donor in good health, enrolled as a control in a pregnancy study.

The chain has TRBV6-1 and TRBJ2-2; TRBD2 might be the D (5 bases). V gave up 7 bases and J gave up 6 bases, with 15 bases separating them. The length of the CDR3 is 14 residues. Germline CDR1 and CDR2: MNHNS and SASEGT. The CDR3 loop reads CASTGSVGPGELFF. CDR3 sequence (DNA): TGTGCCAGCACCGGTAGCGTAGGTCCCGGGGAGCTGTTTTTT.

This sequence joins TRBV25-1 and TRBJ2-7, with 8 bases fitting TRBD1. The CDR3 is 17 residues long. The junction had 9 bases not matched to a gene; V was cut back by 2 bases and J by 0 bases. CDR1 and CDR2 from the germline V gene are MGHDK and SYGVNS. In nucleotides, the CDR3 is TGTGCCAGCAGTGAACCGGATTGGGGGACAGGCTCCTACGAGCAGTACTTC. Protein: CASSEPDWGTGSYEQYF.

The gene calls are TRBV7-8 and TRBJ2-1; 13 nucleotides align to TRBD2. CDR1 is SGHVS and CDR2 is FQNEAQ in the germline V gene. V was pared by 3 bases and J by 0 bases, with 2 bases of the junction left unmatched. CDR3 length: 17 residues. The CDR3 DNA follows: TGTGCCAGCAGCTTCGGACTAGCGGGAGACTCCTACAATGAGCAGTTCTTC. The encoded protein is CASSFGLAGDSYNEQFF.

This chain connects TRBV28 to TRBJ2-7; D is undetermined. Germline assignment: CDR1 MDHEN and CDR2 SYDVKM. This CDR3 region has 13 residues. Trimming left V 2 bases short and J 3 bases short, with 8 bases between. The CDR3 loop reads CASSLTALYEQYF. For the CDR3, the DNA is TGTGCCAGCAGTTTAACTGCCCTCTACGAGCAGTACTTC.

The DNA of the CDR3 is TGCGCCAGCAGCCACGGACAGGTATTCCCCTATGGCTACACCTTC. This sequence encodes CASSHGQVFPYGYTF. V and J are TRBV5-1 and TRBJ1-2, with 7 positions matching TRBD1. Germline CDR1 SGHRS, CDR2 YFSETQ. The CDR3 sequence is 15 residues long. J lost 4 bases, V lost 4 bases, and 10 bases had no gene match. The entire variable domain, with the rest obtained from reference TRBV5-1 and TRBJ1-2, is as follows: KAGVTQTPRYLIKTRGQQVTLSCSPISGHRSVSWYQQTPGQGLQFLFEYFSETQRNKGNFPGRFSGRQFSNSRSEMNVSTLELGDSALYLCASSHGQVFPYGYTFGSGTRLTVV.

This sequence joins TRBV29-1 and TRBJ2-2, with D unclear. From germline, CDR1 is SQVTM and CDR2 ANQGSEA. CDR3 length: 10 amino acids. V was trimmed by 5 bases and J by 4 bases, leaving 2 bases between them. CDR3 loop: CSVLTGELFF. CDR3 DNA: TGCAGCGTTCTCACCGGGGAGCTGTTTTTT.

This CDR3 reads CASSYAAGESYGYTF. The CDR3 region has the DNA TGTGCCAGCAGTTACGCCGCAGGGGAGAGCTATGGCTACACCTTC. The chain carries TRBV6-5 and TRBJ1-2; D is possibly TRBD1 (6 bases). Trimming took off 2 bases at V and 4 bases at J, with 14 bases between the two ends. The V gene's germline CDR1 is MNHEY and CDR2 SVGAGI. CDR3 length: 15 residues.

This clone is labeled medium-sized. The chain carries TRBV10-1 and TRBJ2-2; TRBD1 is a possible D gene (6 bases). The CDR3 runs to 15 residues. Germline V CDR1 and CDR2: WNHNN, SYGVQD (reference sequence). V was pared by 4 bases and J by 3 bases, with 12 bases between. The CDR3 sequence: CASSGRTADTGELFF. CDR3 bases: TGCGCCAGCAGTGGAAGGACAGCCGACACCGGGGAGCTGTTTTTT.

This clone was seen only a few times. This chain's CDR3 is CASSSRQESSYEQYF. As DNA, the CDR3 is TGTGCCAGCAGTTCACGACAGGAAAGCTCCTACGAGCAGTACTTC. The V and J genes are TRBV13 and TRBJ2-7; tentative D call: TRBD1 (6 bases). The CDR3 consists of 15 residues. V was shortened by 6 bases and J by 0 bases, with 15 bases between the two germline ends. Germline CDR1 and CDR2: PRHDT and FYEKMQ (reference sequence).

This clone was seen once. This sequence joins TRBV9 and TRBJ2-1; 11 bases are shared with TRBD1. V lost 3 bases to trimming and J lost 4 bases; unmatched junction nucleotides: 6. Germline lookup yields CDR1 SGDLS and CDR2 YYNGEE. The CDR3 sequence is 16 residues long. The CDR3 loop reads CASSGGTGGFYNEQFF. The CDR3 bases are TGTGCCAGCAGCGGCGGGACAGGGGGTTTTTACAATGAGCAGTTCTTC.